This T cell receptor beta chain was identified during a study of blood T cell repertoires in COVID-19. Turning to the study itself: Material from acute and convalescent COVID-19 was sourced from the United States, Italy and Spain.

Enrolment of Seattle patients took place during active infection, and they were followed longitudinally. Data came from immunoSEQ multiplex PCR; TCRdb stores just in-frame clones and leaves some out. The data show under 400,000 clones, 75% to 90% seen once. The source of this sequence is a woman aged 25 to 39 with COVID-19, enrolled during active disease. Sequencing input: peripheral blood.

CDR3 DNA sequence: TGTGCCAGCAGTGGATTGACTAGCGGGAACTCCTACGAGCAGTACTTC. Translating gives CASSGLTSGNSYEQYF. V is TRBV6-6 and J is TRBJ2-7; 11 bases map to TRBD2. Germline-derived CDR1 and CDR2 are MNHNY and SVGAGI (reference sequence). The V segment lost 5 bases and the J segment 0 bases; nucleotides outside the gene matches: 6. CDR3 length equals 16 residues.